A single sample is the source of the 10 T cell receptor beta chains below, sequenced in a study of siplizumab effects on memory and regulatory T cells (dated by TCRdb to between 2017 and 2020). To prepare the library, the immunoSEQ multiplex PCR assay was applied. This is the immuneACCESS table as TCRdb keeps it, with only in-frame sequences that have V and J called. A part of the clones is gone; compared with another copy, unresolved V genes explain less than half, and the rest is unexplained. For this sample there are about 75,000 clones; roughly 93% appear just once. The ten biggest clones cover approximately 5.3% of the sample. The specimen was CD8+ T cells sorted from blood. Receptors were obtained from a human donor in good health.

The sample holds one count of this clone. V gene TRBV4-2 combines with J gene TRBJ1-1, with D possibly being TRBD1 (5 bases). The CDR3 spans 15 residues. CDR1 is LGHNA, CDR2 YNFKEQ, per germline. Trimming cost V 1 base and J 0 bases, with 9 bases left between them. The CDR3 bases are TGTGCCAGCAGCCAAGGGGGCATGTTGAACACTGAAGCTTTCTTT. This codes for CASSQGGMLNTEAFF.

The chain has TRBV19 and TRBJ1-5; a weak D match, TRBD1 (6 bases). CDR1 is LNHDA, CDR2 SQIVND, per germline (reference sequence). This CDR3 is 13 amino acids long. V lost 7 bases to trimming and J lost 0 bases, with 7 bases between them. Here the CDR3 DNA reads TGTGCCAGTACAGGGGCTAGCAATCAGCCCCAGCATTTT. It is translated as CASTGASNQPQHF.

This rearrangement joins TRBV7-3 to TRBJ2-7; D is possibly TRBD1 or TRBD2 (5 bases each). CDR1 and CDR2 from the germline V gene are SGHTA and FQGTGA. The CDR3 sequence is 15 residues long. The V end was cut by 5 bases, the J end by 3 bases, with 17 bases between. CDR3 sequence (DNA): TGTGCCAGCAGCATTAACACAGGAGGCGGCTACGAGCAGTACTTC. Translated, it gives CASSINTGGGYEQYF. The full variable domain, in which reference TRBV7-3 and TRBJ2-7 provide the parts outside the CDR3, is GAGVSQTPSNKVTEKGKYVELRCDPISGHTALYWYRQSLGQGPEFLIYFQGTGAADDSGLPNDRFFAVRPEGSVSTLKIQRTERGDSAVYLCASSINTGGGYEQYFGPGTRLTVT.

The V and J genes are TRBV9 and TRBJ2-7; D is uncertain. CDR3 size: 12 residues. Germline V CDR1 and CDR2: SGDLS, YYNGEE. V lost 1 base to trimming and J lost 3 bases, with 5 bases between them. Here the CDR3 DNA reads TGTGCCAGCAGCGTAAATAACTACGAGCAGTACTTC. Protein sequence: CASSVNNYEQYF.

This sequence joins TRBV19 and TRBJ2-1; 10 bases agree with TRBD2. The CDR3 is 16 amino acids. Germline trimming cut 1 base from V and 4 bases from J; bases unmatched to any gene: 4. The germline V gene has CDR1 LNHDA and CDR2 SQIVND (reference sequence). The CDR3 reads CASSIGAGGRYNEQFF. As DNA, the CDR3 is TGTGCCAGTAGTATAGGAGCGGGGGGGCGGTACAATGAGCAGTTCTTC. The full variable domain, in which reference TRBV19 and TRBJ2-1 provide the parts outside the CDR3, is DGGITQSPKYLFRKEGQNVTLSCEQNLNHDAMYWYRQDPGQGLRLIYYSQIVNDFQKGDIAEGYSVSREKKESFPLTVTSAQKNPTAFYLCASSIGAGGRYNEQFFGPGTRLTVL.

The chain employs TRBV19 and TRBJ1-6; D is perhaps TRBD1 (6 bases). This CDR3 is 14 amino acids long. CDR1 and CDR2 (germline): LNHDA, SQIVND (reference sequence). V gave up 5 bases and J gave up 8 bases, with 13 bases separating them. CDR3 residues: CASSLQGFYSPLHF. The CDR3 DNA follows: TGTGCCAGTAGTCTACAGGGTTTTTATTCACCCCTCCACTTT.

This chain connects TRBV27 to TRBJ2-3; the D gene is possibly TRBD2 (5 bases). This CDR3 spans 15 amino acids. The ends were cut back, 3 bases at V and 3 bases at J, with 13 bases in the middle. CDR1 and CDR2 (germline): MNHEY, SMNVEV (reference sequence). CDR3 bases: TGTGCCAGCAGTTTCCCGGGGAGCATTACAGATACGCAGTATTTT. It translates to CASSFPGSITDTQYF.

CDR3 DNA sequence: TGCGCCAGCACCGAGGGGGCCTACGGCGAGACCCAGTACTTC. Amino acid sequence: CASTEGAYGETQYF. The chain uses TRBV10-2 and TRBJ2-5; TRBD1 matches at 7 bases. This CDR3 is built from 14 residues. The V gene end was trimmed by 7 bases and the J gene end by 5 bases; junction bases not matched to a gene: 10. CDR1 and CDR2 from the germline V gene are WSHSY and SAAADI.

This rearrangement joins TRBV5-6 to TRBJ2-3; the D call may be TRBD1 or TRBD2 (5 bases each). V lost 4 bases and J lost 3, with 12 bases in between. Germline values: CDR1 SGHDT, CDR2 YYEEEE. This CDR3 has 14 residues. DNA of the CDR3: TGTGCCAGCAGCCGGGACCAGCCGACAGATACGCAGTATTTT. Translating it yields CASSRDQPTDTQYF.

The chain is built from TRBV6-5 and TRBJ2-7, with 10 nucleotides matching TRBD2. Trimming took 5 bases from V and 2 from J; bases not matched to a gene: 3. The CDR3 contains 14 residues. CDR1 and CDR2 (germline): MNHEY, SVGAGI. CDR3 amino acids: CASSTGTSAYEQYF. As DNA, the CDR3 is TGTGCCAGCAGTACCGGGACTAGCGCCTACGAGCAGTACTTC.